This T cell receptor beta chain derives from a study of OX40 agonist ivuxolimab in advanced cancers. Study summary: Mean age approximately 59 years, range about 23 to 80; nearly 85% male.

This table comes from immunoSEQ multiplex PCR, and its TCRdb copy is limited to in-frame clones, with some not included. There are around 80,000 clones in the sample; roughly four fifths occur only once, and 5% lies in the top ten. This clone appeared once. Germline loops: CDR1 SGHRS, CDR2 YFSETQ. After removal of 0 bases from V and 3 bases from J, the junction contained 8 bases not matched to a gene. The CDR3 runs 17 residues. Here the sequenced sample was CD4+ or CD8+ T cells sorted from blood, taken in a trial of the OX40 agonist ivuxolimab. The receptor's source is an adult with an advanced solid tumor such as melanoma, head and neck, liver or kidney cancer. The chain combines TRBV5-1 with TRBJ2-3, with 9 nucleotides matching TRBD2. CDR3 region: CASSLATSGQATDTQYF. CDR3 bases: TGCGCCAGCAGCTTGGCGACTAGCGGACAGGCAACAGATACGCAGTATTTT.